Listed below are T cell receptor beta chains from one sample, sequenced in a study of blood T cell repertoires in COVID-19. TCRdb's table, derived via immunoSEQ multiplex PCR, lists solely in-frame clones and lacks some. The sample consists of around 220,000 clones, 90% of them appearing once. The source material was PBMCs or T cells enriched from blood (not recorded which). These receptors originate from a young man who had been exposed to COVID-19. Both conserved end residues are part of each CDR3. The D gene is left open where the match is weak. The size entry is marked missing in some rows and otherwise reads once, few, many or a size class.

TRBJ2-7	-	TRBV7-9	-	TGTGCCAGCAGCTTAAGGGACTCAAGGGGAACTAGCTCCTACGAGCAGTACTTC	CASSLRDSRGTSSYEQYF
TRBJ1-5	-	TRBV12-3/TRBV12-4	-	TGTGCCAGCAGTTTTCGAGGGTACCAGCCCCAGCATTTT	CASSFRGYQPQHF
TRBJ2-5	-	TRBV15	-	TGTGCCACCAGCAGAGACCGGGACACTCAAGAGACCCAGTACTTC	CATSRDRDTQETQYF
TRBJ1-1	-	TRBV5-5	-	TGTGCCAGCAGCCTTTGGGCGGGGGACGGCACTGAAGCTTTCTTT	CASSLWAGDGTEAFF
TRBJ2-7	TRBD1	TRBV19	-	TGTGCCAGTAGACCCGACAGGGGGCGAGACGAGCAGTACTTC	CASRPDRGRDEQYF
TRBJ2-3	-	TRBV5-1	-	TGCGCCAGCAGCTGGGACTCGGAAGATACGCAGTATTTT	CASSWDSEDTQYF
TRBJ1-6	-	TRBV6-5	-	TGTGCCAGCATGACATCCGGGGGGCACTCACCCCTCCACTTT	CASMTSGGHSPLHF
TRBJ2-2	TRBD2	TRBV30	few	TGTGCCTGGAGGAGCGGGGGGAACACCGGGGAGCTGTTTTTT	CAWRSGGNTGELFF
TRBJ2-5	TRBD1	TRBV19	-	TGTGCCAGTAAAAGGATCGGGACAGGGGGCTCGGAGACCCAGTACTTC	CASKRIGTGGSETQYF
TRBJ1-4	-	TRBV2	-	TGTGCCAGCATCAAGGACAGTTCCAATGAAAAACTGTTTTTT	CASIKDSSNEKLFF
TRBJ2-7	TRBD2	TRBV18	-	TGTGCCAGCTCACCAAATAGCGGGGGGATGGGCGAGCAGTACTTC	CASSPNSGGMGEQYF
TRBJ1-2	-	TRBV29-1	-	TGCAGCGCGGGGGCAGGCGCGAACTATGGCTACACCTTC	CSAGAGANYGYTF
TRBJ2-2	-	TRBV6-5	-	TGTGCCAGCAAAGGTCAGGGAAGAGCCGGGGAGCTGTTTTTT	CASKGQGRAGELFF
TRBJ1-5	TRBD1	TRBV7-8	-	TGTGCCAGCAGCCGGGACAGGGATCAGCCCCAGCATTTT	CASSRDRDQPQHF
TRBJ1-6	TRBD1	TRBV6-5	-	TGTGCCAGCAGTTCGGACAGGGTTCGGTCACCCCTCCACTTT	CASSSDRVRSPLHF
TRBJ2-7	-	TRBV7-8	-	TGTGCCAGCAGCTTAGCCGGGACCTACGAGCAGTACTTC	CASSLAGTYEQYF